This TCR beta chain emerged from a study of T cell repertoires in cytomegalovirus infection. Study-wide context: Use of recently identified HLA-C-restricted and well-studied HLA-B-restricted CMV epitopes was part of the study. Carrying CMV and the relevant HLA type showed in public TCR beta signatures. Overall study results and limits: Public TCR beta family frequency separated CMV-and-HLA carriers, including in an independent cohort.

This clonotype was detected many times. Its specificity is not known. The V end was cut by 3 bases, the J end by 3 bases, with 21 bases between. This CDR3 contains 18 residues. Germline-derived CDR1 and CDR2 are KGHDR and SFDVKD. Using its own MiXCR run on the reads, TCRdb lists one record per CDR3 protein. Of about 330,000 distinct CDR3 sequences listed, about 32% are singletons. V and J are TRBV24-1 and TRBJ2-3, with D perhaps being TRBD1 or TRBD2 (5 bases each). The specimen comprised cultured PBMCs, sampled from culture after CMV antigen stimulation. The TCR originated in a human donor in good health (CMV status not recorded). Some clones in this sample may be carry-over from other donors' samples. The CDR3 spells CATSDPAPRDGPTDTQYF. CDR3 nucleotide sequence: TGTGCCACCAGTGATCCCGCACCCCGGGACGGACCGACAGATACGCAGTATTTT.